These 17 T cell receptor beta chains share one sample of origin, sequenced in a study of T cell responses to AZD1222 COVID-19 vaccine. Sequencing used immunoSEQ multiplex PCR; TCRdb keeps in-frame clones, though not all of them. The sample carries about 48,000 clones, roughly 90% recorded once. The starting material was peripheral blood, obtained 28 days after the second AZD1222 dose. The origin of the receptors is an adult who received the AZD1222 COVID-19 vaccine.

The chain links TRBV5-1 to TRBJ1-3; the D is unclear. The germline V gene has CDR1 SGHRS and CDR2 YFSETQ. Trimming left V 0 bases short and J 2 bases short, with 9 bases between. The CDR3 has 15 amino acids. CDR3 DNA sequence: TGCGCCAGCAGCTTGGAAAGGGTACCTGGAAACACCATATATTTT. Its protein product is CASSLERVPGNTIYF.

The J gene is TRBJ2-1, the V gene TRBV7-9; TRBD1 agrees at 8 bases. CDR1 is SEHNR and CDR2 is FQNEAQ in the germline V gene (reference sequence). CDR3 length: 14 amino acids. The V and J ends lost 5 bases and 4 bases, in that order; junction bases with no gene match: 4. In DNA form, the CDR3 reads TGTGCCAGCAGCCCAACAGGGGGATACAATGAGCAGTTCTTC. This gives the protein CASSPTGGYNEQFF.

The chain employs TRBV15 and TRBJ1-1; TRBD1 matches at 9 bases. J gave up 1 base and V 0 bases, and 12 bases lay outside the gene matches. Germline assignment: CDR1 LNHNV and CDR2 YYDKDF (reference sequence). The CDR3 is 19 amino acids. In nucleotides, the CDR3 is TGTGCCACCAGCAGAGACAACAGGGGGCGAGGGCTTCAGAACACTGAAGCTTTCTTT. Translating it yields CATSRDNRGRGLQNTEAFF.

The J gene is TRBJ1-3, the V gene TRBV2; no reliable D call. The ends were cut back, 2 bases at V and 0 bases at J, with 8 bases in the middle. In germline, CDR1 is SNHLY, CDR2 FYNNEI. This CDR3 has 15 residues. In DNA form, the CDR3 reads TGTGCCAGCAGTGAAATAAGAAGCTCTGGAAACACCATATATTTT. This encodes CASSEIRSSGNTIYF.

CDR3 sequence: CSVMTGVNEKLFF. CDR3 bases: TGCAGCGTTATGACAGGGGTTAATGAAAAACTGTTTTTT. The V and J genes are TRBV29-1 and TRBJ1-4; the match to TRBD1 covers 8 bases. J lost 4 bases, V lost 5 bases, and 3 bases had no gene match. CDR1 is SQVTM, CDR2 ANQGSEA, per germline. The CDR3 totals 13 residues.

J is TRBJ1-6 and V is TRBV11-2; D gene uncertain. The germline gives CDR1 SGHAT, CDR2 FQNNGV. The CDR3 has 19 residues. The V end lost 5 bases, the J end lost 0 bases, and 20 bases lay between the germline ends. This CDR3 reads CASSTHQGDLGSYNSPLHF. DNA of the CDR3: TGTGCCAGCAGCACCCATCAAGGCGACTTAGGCTCCTATAATTCACCCCTCCACTTT.

V gene TRBV5-1 combines with J gene TRBJ1-1; D not resolved. V was pared by 0 bases and J by 1 base, with 4 bases between. Germline loops: CDR1 SGHRS, CDR2 YFSETQ. This CDR3 spans 13 amino acids. The CDR3 coding sequence is TGCGCCAGCAGCTTGGTTAGGAACACTGAAGCTTTCTTT. Amino acids: CASSLVRNTEAFF.

The chain combines TRBV19 with TRBJ1-1; no reliable D call. CDR3 length: 16 residues. The germline V gene encodes CDR1 LNHDA and CDR2 SQIVND (reference sequence). Trimming stripped 5 bases from V and 1 base from J, with 17 bases between. The CDR3 reads CASSPRPRAGNTEAFF. The CDR3 nucleotides read TGTGCCAGTAGTCCGCGGCCCCGAGCTGGGAACACTGAAGCTTTCTTT.

The rearrangement uses TRBV14 and TRBJ2-3; 15 bases agree with TRBD2. V lost 5 bases, J lost 5 bases, and 8 bases stayed unmatched. This CDR3 contains 17 residues. Germline lookup yields CDR1 SGHDN and CDR2 FVKESK. The CDR3 sequence: CASSFWTSGGARDTQYF. DNA of the CDR3: TGTGCCAGCAGCTTCTGGACTAGCGGGGGGGCGAGAGATACGCAGTATTTT.

V and J are TRBV5-1 and TRBJ2-4; D is undetermined. From germline, CDR1 is SGHRS and CDR2 YFSETQ. The CDR3 length is 17 residues. Deletions cut 0 bases from V and 0 bases from J, with 13 bases between. CDR3: CASSLEGSSIAKNIQYF. The CDR3 DNA reads as TGCGCCAGCAGCTTGGAAGGCAGCTCCATAGCCAAAAACATTCAGTACTTC.

This sequence joins TRBV4-2 and TRBJ2-7; 12 bases are a match to TRBD2. This CDR3 has 15 amino acids. The J segment lost 6 bases and the V segment lost 4 bases, leaving 7 bases of the junction unmatched. Germline-derived CDR1 and CDR2 are LGHNA and YNFKEQ. The CDR3 region is CASSPTGLAGVEQYF. Written as DNA, the CDR3 is TGTGCCAGCAGCCCAACGGGACTAGCGGGCGTCGAGCAGTACTTC.

J is TRBJ1-6 and V is TRBV6-6; D possibly corresponds to TRBD1 (6 bases). This CDR3 has 17 residues. Germline values: CDR1 MNHNY, CDR2 SVGAGI (reference sequence). The V end was cut by 6 bases, the J end by 1 base, with 16 bases between. CDR3 DNA sequence: TGTGCCAGCAGGCGACAGGCGGCGGGATCCTATAATTCACCCCTCCACTTT. Residues: CASRRQAAGSYNSPLHF.

This clone showed up just once. The chain has TRBV28 and TRBJ1-5; weak D call: TRBD1 (5 bases). Trimming took off 2 bases at V and 2 bases at J, with 7 bases between the two ends. CDR1 and CDR2 (germline): MDHEN, SYDVKM. The CDR3 length is 14 residues. CDR3 bases: TGTGCCAGCAGTTTACCACAGGGCAATCAGCCCCAGCATTTT. Translated, it gives CASSLPQGNQPQHF.

This chain connects TRBV27 to TRBJ1-2, with 8 positions matching TRBD1. The germline CDR1 and CDR2 sequences are MNHEY and SMNVEV (reference sequence). The CDR3 consists of 16 residues. With V trimmed by 6 bases and J by 6 bases, 15 bases remained unmatched. The CDR3 loop reads CASRRLPSGGLNGYTF. DNA of the CDR3: TGTGCCAGCAGAAGACTACCATCAGGGGGCTTAAATGGCTACACCTTC.

This clone was found once. The V call is TRBV9, the J call TRBJ2-7; TRBD1 agrees at 9 bases. Trimming took 2 bases from V and 0 from J; bases not matched to a gene: 3. CDR3 size: 15 residues. Looked up from germline, CDR1 is SGDLS and CDR2 is YYNGEE. This CDR3 is CASSVGTGSSYEQYF. The CDR3 nucleotides read TGTGCCAGCAGCGTGGGGACAGGGAGCTCCTACGAGCAGTACTTC.

The V call is TRBV12-2, the J call TRBJ2-4. TRBV12-2 is shown as a pseudogene. The CDR3 runs to 15 residues. Written as DNA, the CDR3 is TGTGCAAGTCCCCGTAGGTCGGCGACCAAAAACATTCAGTACTTC. It translates to CASPRRSATKNIQYF.

The CDR3 nucleotides are TGTGCCAGCAGCGGGACTAGCGGGAAGACCTACGAGCAGTACTTC. Translated, it gives CASSGTSGKTYEQYF. V usage is TRBV6-2 or TRBV6-3 and J usage is TRBJ2-7; 13 nucleotides agree with TRBD2. Trimming took 6 bases from V and 2 from J; bases not matched to a gene: 4. CDR3 size: 15 residues. CDR1 is MNHEY, CDR2 SVGEGT, per germline.